Presented here are 27 T cell receptor beta chains from one specimen sequenced in a study of CD8 T cells in ankylosing spondylitis (dated by TCRdb to the late 2010s). Receptors were amplified or captured by 5' RACE. Sequencer: Illumina HiSeq 2500. TCRdb cleaned the public reads at Q25 with fastp, built clones with MiXCR and kept in-frame beta chains. Every CDR3 protein is listed once, alongside the most common genes and DNA of its rows. This sample comprises around 210,000 distinct CDR3 sequences, 7.5% to 9.5% of them detected only once. The top ten clones comprise roughly 5% of the sample. Material: blood, either unsorted or a sorted T cell fraction (not recorded which). All receptors derive from a female donor with ankylosing spondylitis or in good health (not recorded which).

This clonotype was counted only a few times. This rearrangement joins TRBV7-8 to TRBJ2-7, with a possible D match to TRBD2 (6 bases). Looked up from germline, CDR1 is SGHVS and CDR2 is FQNEAQ. V was trimmed by 4 bases and J by 0 bases, leaving 16 bases between them. This CDR3 has 16 amino acids. This CDR3 is CASSSAAGYLSYEQYF. The CDR3 nucleotides read TGTGCCAGCAGCTCTGCCGCGGGGTACCTCTCCTACGAGCAGTACTTC.

This clonotype was detected ten times or more. The J gene is TRBJ1-1, the V gene TRBV20-1; 7 bases fit TRBD1. V lost 0 bases, J lost 7 bases, and 8 bases stayed unmatched. Looked up from germline, CDR1 is DFQATT and CDR2 is SNEGSKA (reference sequence). There are 14 residues in the CDR3. The CDR3 protein is CSARDPQGVGEAFF. CDR3 sequence (DNA): TGCAGTGCTAGAGACCCTCAGGGGGTGGGTGAAGCTTTCTTT.

This clonotype was found many times. V usage is TRBV6-2 or TRBV6-3 and J usage is TRBJ2-5; 7 bases are a match to TRBD2. The CDR3 runs 16 residues. J gave up 5 bases and V 3 bases, and 12 bases lay outside the gene matches. The germline gives CDR1 MNHEY, CDR2 SVGEGT. CDR3 sequence (DNA): TGTGCCAGCAGTTATAATTTTCGGGAGGAGATCGAGACCCAGTACTTC. This gives the protein CASSYNFREEIETQYF.

This clonotype was detected many times. This sequence joins TRBV11-2 and TRBJ1-1; a possible D gene is TRBD1 (5 bases). The CDR3 is 18 amino acids. Looked up from germline, CDR1 is SGHAT and CDR2 is FQNNGV. Trimming pared 3 bases from V and 0 bases from J, leaving 20 bases between. CDR3 region: CASSFGPLSQGMNTEAFF. CDR3 nucleotides: TGTGCCAGCAGCTTCGGGCCCCTGAGCCAGGGCATGAACACTGAAGCTTTCTTT.

This clonotype appeared many times. The chain uses TRBV5-4 and TRBJ2-1, with D perhaps assigned TRBD1 or TRBD2 (5 bases each). V was shortened by 4 bases and J by 6 bases, with 14 bases between the two germline ends. This CDR3 comprises 14 residues. The germline gives CDR1 SGHNT, CDR2 YYREEE (reference sequence). The CDR3 sequence: CASSVLLGGNEQFF. In nucleotides, the CDR3 is TGTGCCAGCAGCGTCCTTCTTGGGGGCAATGAGCAGTTCTTC.

This clonotype came up many times. J is TRBJ2-1 and V is TRBV20-1; D call uncertain. The CDR3 covers 11 residues. CDR1 and CDR2 (germline): DFQATT, SNEGSKA (reference sequence). V shed 5 bases and J shed 7 bases, with 9 bases lying between them. Here the CDR3 DNA reads TGCAGTGCTGTGACTTCAAATGAGCAGTTCTTC. Its translation: CSAVTSNEQFF.

This clonotype has more than one count but fewer than ten. The V call is TRBV7-2, the J call TRBJ2-3; 7 bases are shared with TRBD2. The CDR3 is made up of 17 amino acids. CDR1 SGHTA and CDR2 FQGNSA come from the germline V gene. J was trimmed by 1 base and V by 6 bases; bases with no gene match: 13. For the CDR3, the DNA is TGTGCCAGCAGGCCCCGGGGGGTGGGATGGGGCACAGATACGCAGTATTTT. Protein sequence: CASRPRGVGWGTDTQYF.

This clonotype has a count of ten or more. This rearrangement joins TRBV7-3 to TRBJ1-1; D is undetermined. The V gene lost 5 bases and the J gene lost 5 bases, with 12 bases spanning the gap. Germline V gene lookup returns CDR1 SGHTA and CDR2 FQGTGA. The CDR3 consists of 13 residues. The CDR3 sequence: CASSILGGTEAFF. The CDR3 region has the DNA TGTGCCAGCAGCATCCTAGGTGGGACTGAAGCTTTCTTT. Full variable domain (remainder filled in from reference TRBV7-3 and TRBJ1-1): GAGVSQTPSNKVTEKGKYVELRCDPISGHTALYWYRQSLGQGPEFLIYFQGTGAADDSGLPNDRFFAVRPEGSVSTLKIQRTERGDSAVYLCASSILGGTEAFFGQGTRLTVV.

The rearrangement joins TRBV4-1 to TRBJ2-6; D may be TRBD1 (5 bases). With 0 bases removed from V and 0 bases from J, the gap between germline ends came to 6 bases. Germline V lookup: CDR1 MGHRA, CDR2 YSYEKL. The CDR3 sequence is 16 residues long. CDR3 sequence: CASSQDRVSGANVLTF. CDR3 nucleotide sequence: TGCGCCAGCAGCCAAGACAGGGTCTCTGGGGCCAACGTCCTGACTTTC.

This clonotype has just a few counts. The chain combines TRBV10-1 with TRBJ2-1; 8 bases are shared with TRBD2. Unmatched junction bases numbered 6, after V lost 5 bases and J lost 0 bases. The CDR3 is 16 amino acids. Germline V gene lookup returns CDR1 WNHNN and CDR2 SYGVQD (reference sequence). CDR3: CASSSGLGRSYNEQFF. The CDR3, as DNA: TGCGCCAGCAGTTCGGGACTAGGACGCTCCTACAATGAGCAGTTCTTC.

This clonotype was recorded many times. The chain recombines TRBV20-1 with TRBJ2-3; 10 bases match TRBD2. Trimming took 4 bases from V and 1 from J; bases not matched to a gene: 5. In germline, CDR1 is DFQATT, CDR2 SNEGSKA (reference sequence). CDR3 length: 15 residues. CDR3 in DNA: TGCAGTGCTATCTCTGGGACTAGCGGCACAGATACGCAGTATTTT. Translation gives CSAISGTSGTDTQYF.

The table lists this clonotype with a few counts. This sequence joins TRBV4-3 and TRBJ2-7, with 10 bases matching TRBD1. The CDR3 has 14 residues. Looked up from germline, CDR1 is LGHNA and CDR2 is YSLEER. After removal of 3 bases from V and 6 bases from J, the junction contained 5 bases not matched to a gene. The CDR3 DNA sequence: TGCGCCAGCAGCCAGGGGACAGGGGCATTCGAGCAGTACTTC. Amino acids: CASSQGTGAFEQYF.

Regarding this clonotype: This may arise from a read error, as a much more abundant clone is one base away. The CDR3 protein is CCATGQEGPGNQPQHF. CDR3 DNA: TGCTGTGCTACGGGACAGGAGGGCCCGGGCAATCAGCCCCAGCATTTT. This chain joins TRBV20-1 and TRBJ1-5, with 8 positions matching TRBD1. The CDR3 loop spans 16 amino acids. The germline V gene encodes CDR1 DFQATT and CDR2 SNEGSKA (reference sequence).

Details on this clonotype: One base away lies a much larger clone, so this may be a sequencing read error. V usage is TRBV4-2 and J usage is TRBJ2-7, with 10 bases identical to TRBD1. V lost 4 bases, J lost 3 bases, and 3 bases stayed unmatched. Germline V gene lookup returns CDR1 LGHNA and CDR2 YNFKEQ. The CDR3 runs to 14 residues. CDR3 coding DNA: TGTGCCAGCAGCCCGGGACAGGGGTTCTACGAGCAGTACTTC. Encoded protein: CASSPGQGFYEQYF.

This clonotype was recorded at least ten times. The genes are TRBV11-2 and TRBJ2-7; no definite D call. The CDR3 spans 14 residues. Germline CDR1 reads SGHAT; CDR2 reads FQNNGV. The V and J ends lost 2 bases and 0 bases respectively, with 8 bases between them. Here the CDR3 reads CASSLQPSSYEQYF. The CDR3 DNA is TGTGCCAGCAGCTTACAGCCTAGCTCCTACGAGCAGTACTTC.

This clonotype has just a few counts. The J gene is TRBJ1-5, the V gene TRBV7-2, with a tentative D call TRBD1 (5 bases). The CDR3 length is 16 residues. The V gene lost 6 bases and the J gene lost 4 bases, with 19 bases spanning the gap. The germline gives CDR1 SGHTA, CDR2 FQGNSA. CDR3 loop: CASSLPGFVENQPQHF. The CDR3 nucleotides read TGTGCCAGCAGTTTACCAGGGTTTGTGGAAAATCAGCCCCAGCATTTT.

There are many counts of this clonotype. The chain carries TRBV7-9 and TRBJ2-7; 9 bases are shared with TRBD1. This CDR3 comprises 15 residues. Germline CDR1 reads SEHNR; CDR2 reads FQNEAQ (reference sequence). The trim removed 4 bases at V and 6 bases at J, leaving 10 bases unmatched. This chain's CDR3 is CASSSLGQGVSEQYF. DNA of the CDR3: TGTGCCAGCAGCTCGCTGGGACAGGGAGTCTCCGAGCAGTACTTC.

This clonotype was observed at least ten times. V gene TRBV20-1 combines with J gene TRBJ2-5; weak D call: TRBD1 (8 bases). Per germline, CDR1 DFQATT and CDR2 SNEGSKA (reference sequence). This CDR3 has 14 residues. The V gene lost 0 bases and the J gene lost 5 bases, with 13 bases spanning the gap. The CDR3 DNA follows: TGCAGTGCTAGAGATCACAGGGGGGGGGAGACCCAGTACTTC. It codes for CSARDHRGGETQYF.

This clonotype was counted only a few times. This chain connects TRBV29-1 to TRBJ1-1; D is undetermined. The V and J ends lost 4 bases and 1 base respectively, with 13 bases between them. The CDR3 contains 14 residues. The V gene's germline CDR1 is SQVTM and CDR2 ANQGSEA. CDR3 DNA sequence: TGCAGCGTTGTAAAGGGTGTGTCGAACACTGAAGCTTTCTTT. Protein product: CSVVKGVSNTEAFF.

There are many counts of this clonotype. The V and J genes are TRBV20-1 and TRBJ2-1; 8 bases are shared with TRBD2. The germline V gene has CDR1 DFQATT and CDR2 SNEGSKA (reference sequence). The CDR3 is 12 amino acids. The V and J ends lost 5 bases and 9 bases, in that order; junction bases with no gene match: 6. Here the CDR3 reads CSAGAGVGEQFF. As DNA, the CDR3 is TGCAGTGCTGGAGCGGGAGTGGGTGAGCAGTTCTTC.

This clonotype was counted many times. The chain has TRBV7-2 and TRBJ1-5; D remains ambiguous. V dropped 5 bases and J dropped 0 bases, with 17 bases sitting between them. The germline CDR1 and CDR2 sequences are SGHTA and FQGNSA. CDR3 size: 17 residues. The CDR3 nucleotides are TGTGCCAGCAGCCCAGCTGCAGGTGCTTATAGCAATCAGCCCCAGCATTTT. It translates to CASSPAAGAYSNQPQHF.

This clonotype was seen repeatedly, ten times or more. The chain has TRBV5-1 and TRBJ2-7; D unresolved. This CDR3 is built from 12 residues. Germline values: CDR1 SGHRS, CDR2 YFSETQ. Trimming cost V 5 bases and J 3 bases, with 9 bases left between them. CDR3 amino acids: CASRAGHYEQYF. The DNA of the CDR3 is TGCGCCAGCAGGGCAGGCCACTACGAGCAGTACTTC.

This clonotype was recorded many times. The J gene is TRBJ2-7, the V gene TRBV6-2 or TRBV6-3; 7 nucleotides line up with TRBD1. Germline-derived CDR1 and CDR2 are MNHEY and SVGEGT. V shed 5 bases, J shed 5 bases, and the junction held 3 bases outside the gene matches. The CDR3 runs to 12 residues. CDR3 residues: CASSRQGHEQYF. In DNA form, the CDR3 reads TGTGCCAGCAGTCGACAGGGTCACGAGCAGTACTTC.

This clonotype was seen repeatedly, ten times or more. V gene TRBV7-8 combines with J gene TRBJ1-4; D remains unclear. CDR1 and CDR2 (germline): SGHVS, FQNEAQ. Trimming removed 0 bases from V and 8 bases from J, with 22 bases in between. CDR3 length: 18 residues. The CDR3 nucleotides are TGTGCCAGCAGCTTAGCCCCGACTCCCCCACGGGTAGGAGAAAAACTGTTTTTT. This sequence encodes CASSLAPTPPRVGEKLFF. Combining the CDR3 with reference TRBV7-8 and TRBJ1-4 gives the whole variable domain GAGVSQSPRYKVAKRGQDVALRCDPISGHVSLFWYQQALGQGPEFLTYFQNEAQLDKSGLPSDRFFAERPEGSVSTLKIQRTQQEDSAVYLCASSLAPTPPRVGEKLFFGSGTQLSVL.

Only one count was recorded for this clonotype. Compared with germline, one end of the junction differs, possibly owing to a read error. The chain recombines TRBV7-2 with TRBJ1-6; 7 bases fit TRBD1. The germline CDR1 and CDR2 sequences are SGHTA and FQGNSA. CDR3 size: 15 residues. CDR3: CVSSLEGRGRQNLHF. CDR3 in DNA: TGTGTCAGCAGCTTAGAAGGCAGGGGGAGGCAAAACCTCCACTTT.

The chain combines TRBV5-1 with TRBJ2-7; tentatively, D is TRBD1 (5 bases). Germline V gene data show CDR1 as SGHRS and CDR2 as YFSETQ. V was clipped by 0 bases and J by 2 bases, with 9 bases between them. The CDR3 runs 14 residues. In DNA, the CDR3 is TGCGCCAGCAGCTTGGGACAGTTCCCCTACGAGCAGTACTTC. It yields the protein CASSLGQFPYEQYF.

The table lists this clonotype with many counts. This chain joins TRBV29-1 and TRBJ1-1; 10 bases map to TRBD1. V was pared by 5 bases and J by 1 base, with 1 base of the junction left unmatched. Germline-derived CDR1 and CDR2 are SQVTM and ANQGSEA. This CDR3 region has 13 residues. The CDR3, as DNA: TGCAGCGTTCGGACAGGGGGGAACACTGAAGCTTTCTTT. Amino acids: CSVRTGGNTEAFF. Full variable domain (outside the CDR3, taken from reference TRBV29-1 and TRBJ1-1): SAVISQKPSRDICQRGTSLTIQCQVDSQVTMMFWYRQQPGQSLTLIATANQGSEATYESGFVIDKFPISRPNLTFSTLTVSNMSPEDSSIYLCSVRTGGNTEAFFGQGTRLTVV.